The 17 T cell receptor beta chains below were found in one sample sequenced in a study of T-cell reconstitution after alpha-beta-depleted transplantation in children (dated by TCRdb to about 2016). Library preparation employed PCR. This sample was sequenced with an Illumina HiSeq 2500. TCR library preparation used molecular barcoding, with unique molecular identifiers applied to normalize quantification of the TCRbeta repertoire. TCRdb trimmed the raw reads at Q25, called clones with MiXCR and kept productive beta chains. Every distinct CDR3 protein forms one entry, paired with its most common genes and DNA. The sample table lists 450,000 to 600,000 distinct CDR3 sequences, around 18% of them with a count of one. Roughly 3.3% of the sample comes from the top ten. The sample in question was PBMCs from the stem cell graft donor, obtained from the stem cell graft. These receptors all stem from a human donor who donated a stem cell graft to a child with acute lymphoblastic leukemia.

V usage is TRBV29-1 and J usage is TRBJ1-2; D is perhaps TRBD1 (5 bases). This CDR3 comprises 15 residues. Germline V CDR1 and CDR2: SQVTM, ANQGSEA. Trimming cost V 2 bases and J 0 bases, with 13 bases left between them. The CDR3 loop is CSVEKGIGPNYGYTF. The CDR3 DNA reads as TGCAGCGTTGAAAAGGGGATAGGGCCTAACTATGGCTACACCTTC.

This clonotype turned up a few times. The chain uses TRBV19 and TRBJ1-6, with TRBD1 matching 8 bases. CDR1 is LNHDA, CDR2 SQIVND, per germline (reference sequence). This CDR3 is 16 amino acids long. The ends lost 6 bases at V and 4 bases at J; junction bases unmatched: 8. In DNA form, the CDR3 reads TGTGCCAGTAGGCCCGACAGGGGCGGGTATAATTCACCCCTCCACTTT. This codes for CASRPDRGGYNSPLHF. Full variable domain (missing parts from reference TRBV19 and TRBJ1-6): DGGITQSPKYLFRKEGQNVTLSCEQNLNHDAMYWYRQDPGQGLRLIYYSQIVNDFQKGDIAEGYSVSREKKESFPLTVTSAQKNPTAFYLCASRPDRGGYNSPLHFGNGTRLTVT.

This chain joins TRBV5-1 and TRBJ2-7; perhaps TRBD1 as D (5 bases). The CDR3 loop spans 15 amino acids. Germline-derived CDR1 and CDR2 are SGHRS and YFSETQ. V was shortened by 0 bases and J by 5 bases, with 15 bases between the two germline ends. The CDR3 spells CASSLEGSWGDEQYF. In DNA, the CDR3 is TGCGCCAGCAGCTTGGAGGGTAGCTGGGGCGACGAGCAGTACTTC.

This sequence joins TRBV19 and TRBJ1-2; no reliable D call. Germline V gives CDR1 LNHDA, CDR2 SQIVND (reference sequence). V lost 3 bases and J 6 bases, leaving 11 bases between the germline ends. This CDR3 has 13 residues. CDR3 in DNA: TGTGCCAGTAGTATGGGTTCTCGGAATGGCTACACCTTC. Encoded protein: CASSMGSRNGYTF. Together with reference TRBV19 and TRBJ1-2, the CDR3 gives the full variable domain: DGGITQSPKYLFRKEGQNVTLSCEQNLNHDAMYWYRQDPGQGLRLIYYSQIVNDFQKGDIAEGYSVSREKKESFPLTVTSAQKNPTAFYLCASSMGSRNGYTFGSGTRLTVV.

The chain uses TRBV14 and TRBJ2-1, with TRBD1 matching 8 bases. The ends lost 4 bases at V and 3 bases at J; junction bases unmatched: 17. The CDR3 spans 19 residues. Germline CDR1 and CDR2: SGHDN and FVKESK. CDR3 in DNA: TGTGCCAGCAGCCCCAGACAGGGGAACCTAGCGAGGGGCTACAATGAGCAGTTCTTC. This translates into CASSPRQGNLARGYNEQFF.

The chain couples TRBV20-1 to TRBJ2-2, with TRBD1 matching 7 bases. Germline CDR1 and CDR2: DFQATT and SNEGSKA (reference sequence). This CDR3 has 14 amino acids. The junction had 0 bases not matched to a gene; V was cut back by 1 base and J by 1 base. CDR3 coding DNA: TGCAGTGCTAGAGGGACAGGGAACACCGGGGAGCTGTTTTTT. This encodes CSARGTGNTGELFF.

This clonotype was counted a few times. This rearrangement joins TRBV7-9 to TRBJ2-5; D gene unclear. V lost 1 base and J 1 base, leaving 10 bases between the germline ends. The CDR3 totals 15 residues. CDR1 is SEHNR, CDR2 FQNEAQ, per germline (reference sequence). In DNA, the CDR3 is TGTGCCAGCAGCTTAGAATGGGCTCCCCAAGAGACCCAGTACTTC. Residues: CASSLEWAPQETQYF.

This clonotype was detected a few times. The gene calls are TRBV29-1 and TRBJ2-7; TRBD1 is a possible D gene (6 bases). V was shortened by 5 bases and J by 2 bases, with 13 bases between the two germline ends. The germline CDR1 and CDR2 sequences are SQVTM and ANQGSEA. This CDR3 contains 13 residues. The chain's CDR3 is CSVRGTSAYEQYF. The CDR3 coding sequence is TGCAGCGTTCGAGGGACAAGCGCCTACGAGCAGTACTTC.

This clonotype was seen more than once but under ten times. The gene calls are TRBV6-6 and TRBJ1-2; 11 bases line up with TRBD1. J gave up 8 bases and V 8 bases, and 7 bases lay outside the gene matches. Germline V gene lookup returns CDR1 MNHNY and CDR2 SVGAGI (reference sequence). CDR3 length equals 13 residues. DNA of the CDR3: TGTGCCAGCGGCCGGGGACAGGGGGAGGGCTACACCTTC. This translates into CASGRGQGEGYTF.

This clonotype was counted at least ten times. The chain employs TRBV28 and TRBJ2-3; D perhaps matches TRBD2 (6 bases). Trimming pared 3 bases from V and 0 bases from J, leaving 10 bases between. The CDR3 spans 15 residues. Germline V gene data show CDR1 as MDHEN and CDR2 as SYDVKM. CDR3 bases: TGTGCCAGCAGTTTGGGCGGGGCTAGCACAGATACGCAGTATTTT. It translates to CASSLGGASTDTQYF.

The V and J genes are TRBV12-3 or TRBV12-4 and TRBJ2-3; 9 positions match TRBD1. V shed 6 bases and J 3 bases; nucleotides not matched to a gene: 7. The CDR3 consists of 15 residues. Written as DNA, the CDR3 is TGTGCCAGCAGCCTGACAGGGGGTAGAACAGATACGCAGTATTTT. As protein: CASSLTGGRTDTQYF.

V and J are TRBV4-1 and TRBJ2-3, with 7 bases aligning to TRBD1. V was clipped by 6 bases and J by 0 bases; unmatched bases: 6. The CDR3 has 15 residues. Germline V gene sequence: CDR1 MGHRA, CDR2 YSYEKL. The CDR3 DNA reads TGCGCCAGCAGAAGACCGGGACAGAGCACAGATACGCAGTATTTT. Translation gives CASRRPGQSTDTQYF.

This clonotype was picked up a small number of times. The chain recombines TRBV3-1 with TRBJ1-1, with no clear D. The CDR3 totals 14 residues. Germline values: CDR1 LGHDT, CDR2 YNNKEL (reference sequence). V lost 3 bases to trimming and J lost 0 bases, with 8 bases between them. CDR3 loop: CASSQGRLNTEAFF. In DNA form, the CDR3 reads TGTGCCAGCAGCCAGGGCAGATTGAACACTGAAGCTTTCTTT.

At least ten counts were recorded for this clonotype. This chain uses TRBV29-1 with TRBJ1-3, with D unresolved. V was pared by 2 bases and J by 4 bases, with 12 bases between. This CDR3 spans 14 amino acids. CDR1 and CDR2 from the germline V gene are SQVTM and ANQGSEA. CDR3 residues: CSVEPARKGNTIYF. CDR3 in DNA: TGCAGCGTTGAACCCGCCAGGAAAGGAAACACCATATATTTT. The complete variable domain, with remaining parts taken from reference TRBV29-1 and TRBJ1-3, reads SAVISQKPSRDICQRGTSLTIQCQVDSQVTMMFWYRQQPGQSLTLIATANQGSEATYESGFVIDKFPISRPNLTFSTLTVSNMSPEDSSIYLCSVEPARKGNTIYFGEGSWLTVV.

The chain recombines TRBV12-3 or TRBV12-4 with TRBJ1-6, with TRBD1 as a possible D gene (5 bases). V shed 3 bases and J shed 0 bases, with 12 bases lying between them. This CDR3 comprises 17 residues. The CDR3 here is CASSFLGGSSYNSPLHF. The CDR3 DNA is TGTGCCAGCAGTTTTTTGGGGGGGAGCTCCTATAATTCACCCCTCCACTTT.

This clonotype has at least ten counts. J is TRBJ1-3 and V is TRBV5-1, with D uncertain. CDR3 length: 13 amino acids. The germline V and J ends were trimmed by 4 bases and 5 bases, with 10 bases remaining between them. The germline CDR1 and CDR2 sequences are SGHRS and YFSETQ. This chain's CDR3 is CASSADNRNTIYF. CDR3 sequence (DNA): TGCGCCAGCAGCGCCGACAACCGAAACACCATATATTTT.

The DNA for the CDR3 is TGTGCCAGCAGCAACGGACAGGGCGGCCAAGAGACCCAGTACTTC. As protein: CASSNGQGGQETQYF. This sequence joins TRBV12-3 or TRBV12-4 and TRBJ2-5; the match to TRBD1 covers 8 bases. The ends lost 6 bases at V and 1 base at J; junction bases unmatched: 7. The CDR3 totals 15 residues.